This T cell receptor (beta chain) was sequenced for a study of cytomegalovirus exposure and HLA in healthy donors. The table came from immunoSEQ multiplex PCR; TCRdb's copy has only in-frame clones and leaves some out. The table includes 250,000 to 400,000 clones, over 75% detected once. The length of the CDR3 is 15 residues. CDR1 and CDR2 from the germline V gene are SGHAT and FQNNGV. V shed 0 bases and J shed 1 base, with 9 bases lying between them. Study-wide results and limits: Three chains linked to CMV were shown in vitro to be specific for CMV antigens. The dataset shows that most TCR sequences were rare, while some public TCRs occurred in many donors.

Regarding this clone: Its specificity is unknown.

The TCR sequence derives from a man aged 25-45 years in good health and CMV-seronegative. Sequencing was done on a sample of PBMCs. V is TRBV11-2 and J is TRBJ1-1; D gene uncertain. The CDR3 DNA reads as TGTGCCAGCAGCTTAGATCGGACTGCGAACACTGAAGCTTTCTTT. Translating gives CASSLDRTANTEAFF.